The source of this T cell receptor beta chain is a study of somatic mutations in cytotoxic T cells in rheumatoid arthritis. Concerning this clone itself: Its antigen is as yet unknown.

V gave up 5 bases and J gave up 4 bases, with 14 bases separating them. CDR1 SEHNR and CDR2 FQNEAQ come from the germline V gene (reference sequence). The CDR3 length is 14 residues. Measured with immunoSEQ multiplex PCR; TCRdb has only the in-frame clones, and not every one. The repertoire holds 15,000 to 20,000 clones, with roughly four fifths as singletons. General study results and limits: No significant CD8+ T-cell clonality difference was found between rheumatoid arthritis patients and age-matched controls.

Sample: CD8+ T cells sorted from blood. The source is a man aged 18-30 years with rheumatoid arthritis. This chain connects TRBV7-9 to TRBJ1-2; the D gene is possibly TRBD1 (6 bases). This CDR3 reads CASSPSGTLYGYTF. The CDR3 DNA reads TGTGCCAGCAGCCCGTCCGGGACACTCTATGGCTACACCTTC.